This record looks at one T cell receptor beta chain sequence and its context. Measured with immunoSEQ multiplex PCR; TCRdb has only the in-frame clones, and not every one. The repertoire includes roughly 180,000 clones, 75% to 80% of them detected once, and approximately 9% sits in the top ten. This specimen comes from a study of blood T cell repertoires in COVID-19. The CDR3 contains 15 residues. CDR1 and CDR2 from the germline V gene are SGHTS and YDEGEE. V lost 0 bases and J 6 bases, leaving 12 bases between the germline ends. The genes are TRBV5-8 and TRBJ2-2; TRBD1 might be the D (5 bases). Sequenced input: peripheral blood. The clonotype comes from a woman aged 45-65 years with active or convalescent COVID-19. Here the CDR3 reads CASSLVTGAAGELFF. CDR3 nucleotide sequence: TGTGCCAGCAGCTTGGTTACAGGCGCGGCCGGGGAGCTGTTTTTT.